This note documents a single TCR beta chain sequence. Its antigen is still unknown. Repertoires were generated with immunoSEQ multiplex PCR, while TCRdb's copy carries only in-frame clones and drops some. The repertoire holds around 60,000 clones, with about 88% as singletons. These data come from a study of OX40 agonist ivuxolimab in advanced cancers. The overall study: The patients received ivuxolimab by intravenous route every 2 weeks at 0.01 to 10 mg/kg. The mean age was approximately 60 years, ranging from 23 to 79, with about four fifths of participants male. Partial responses were seen in three patients, one with hepatocellular carcinoma and two with cutaneous melanoma.

General study points: More expanded clones were found, on average, in CD8+ than in CD4+ T cells.

Per the germline V gene, CDR1 is SNHLY and CDR2 is FYNNEI. The CDR3 spans 16 residues. Losses at the gene ends were 8 bases for V and 2 bases for J; bases not matched to a gene: 8. This TCR was sampled from an adult with an advanced solid tumor such as melanoma, head and neck, liver or kidney cancer. The chain combines TRBV2 with TRBJ2-2, with 10 positions matching TRBD1. The sample in question was CD4+ or CD8+ T cells sorted from blood, obtained in a trial of the OX40 agonist ivuxolimab. The CDR3 spells CASLVGTGDNTGELFF. CDR3 DNA: TGTGCCAGCCTTGTCGGGACAGGGGACAACACCGGGGAGCTGTTTTTT. The full variable domain, with the rest looked up from reference TRBV2 and TRBJ2-2, is EPEVTQTPSHQVTQMGQEVILRCVPISNHLYFYWYRQILGQKVEFLVSFYNNEISEKSEIFDDQFSVERPDGSNFTLKIRSTKLEDSAMYFCASLVGTGDNTGELFFGEGSRLTVL.